This T cell receptor beta chain was documented in a study of human T cells and chemical hapten exposure. Study as a whole: Chiefly female patients presented with alopecia areata, totalis or universalis. Per-sample TCR yield variation was attributed mainly to small pooled library volume differences.

Time point specified: patch test 3, about 24 weeks after DPC sensitization. Noted treatment: therapeutic diphenylcyclopropenone sensitization with weekly scalp DPC. Individual cDNA molecules each carried unique molecular identifiers attached by the library. TCRdb reanalysed the RACE reads using MiXCR and keeps one entry per CDR3 protein. The sample lists just under 65,000 distinct CDR3 sequences, approximately 11% occurring once. Trimming took 7 bases from V and 8 from J, leaving 11 bases between them. CDR3 size: 11 residues. Germline values: CDR1 MNHNY, CDR2 SVGAGI (reference sequence). Source: whole blood, taken in connection with sensitization to the hapten diphenylcyclopropenone (DPC). The clonotype originates from a woman aged 25 to 39 with alopecia areata. Some clones in this sample may be carry-over from other donors' samples. V and J are TRBV6-6 and TRBJ1-2, with D unclear. The CDR3 region is CASKLGGGYTF. Written as DNA, the CDR3 is TGTGCCAGCAAGTTGGGAGGAGGCTACACCTTC.